The rows below give T cell receptor beta chains drawn from one sample of a study of blood T cells in healthy people across ages. TCRdb independently ran MiXCR on the 5' RACE reads; one entry per CDR3 protein. The sample lists 750,000 to 850,000 distinct CDR3 sequences; roughly 25% were seen once. These data were likewise used in another study, on T cells of mothers and their children.

The sequenced sample was blood. All receptors derive from a boy younger than 18 in good health. The CDR3 runs from the conserved cysteine through the conserved F or W. The D gene is left open where the match is weak. Clone size is given for some rows only: seen once, a few or many times, or a class if the clone is expanded.

v_gene	j_gene	abundance	d_gene	CDR3nt	CDR3aa
TRBV7-8	TRBJ2-5	.	TRBD2	TGTGCCAGCAGCTTTTTTAGCGGGGGACCCACCGAAGTAAAAGAGACCCAGTACTTC	CASSFFSGGPTEVKETQYF
TRBV20-1	TRBJ2-4	.	.	TGCAGTGCTGGCAAGTCTGAGGCTCAGTACTTC	CSAGKSEAQYF
TRBV6-5	TRBJ1-1	few	TRBD1	TGTGCCAGCAGGTCACAGGGGGCAGGGAGCACTGAAGCTTTCTTT	CASRSQGAGSTEAFF
TRBV18	TRBJ2-7	.	.	TGTGCCAGCTCAGCACAACCGGGACATCTCCCCTCCTACGAGCAGTACTTC	CASSAQPGHLPSYEQYF
TRBV15	TRBJ2-7	few	.	TGTGCCACCAGCAGAGACAGGGTGGAGTCCTACGAGCAGTACTTC	CATSRDRVESYEQYF
TRBV5-1	TRBJ1-1	.	TRBD1	TGCGCCGGCAGCTTGGGGGACAGGGGAGAAGCTTTCTTT	CAGSLGDRGEAFF
TRBV28	TRBJ1-1	.	TRBD1	TGTGCCAGCAGACCGGGACAGGGTAACACTGAAGCTTTCTTT	CASRPGQGNTEAFF
TRBV3-1	TRBJ2-5	.	.	TGTGCCAGCAGCCAAGATCGGGTCGGCAGGGAGCAAGAGACCCAGTACTTC	CASSQDRVGREQETQYF
TRBV6-5	TRBJ1-5	few	.	TGTGCCAGCAGCCCCCTCCCCAATCAGCCCCAGCATTTT	CASSPLPNQPQHF
TRBV20-1	TRBJ1-1	few	TRBD1	TGCAGTGCCGCAGGGGGGAACACTGAAGCTTTCTTT	CSAAGGNTEAFF
TRBV20-1	TRBJ2-7	.	TRBD2	TGCAGTGCTAGAAGGCTAGCGGCCTACGAGCAGTACTTC	CSARRLAAYEQYF
TRBV12-3/TRBV12-4	TRBJ2-1	few	.	TGTGCCAGCAGTTTCTCGATGGGGTCCAATGAGCAGTTCTTC	CASSFSMGSNEQFF
TRBV20-1	TRBJ2-7	once	TRBD2	TGCAGTGCTCCTCCCTACAGCGGGGGCTACGAGCAGTACTTC	CSAPPYSGGYEQYF
TRBV6-1	TRBJ2-5	.	.	TGTGCCAGCAGCGCCGGGCCTCCTAGGGAGCAGTACTTC	CASSAGPPREQYF
TRBV29-1	TRBJ2-1	.	TRBD2	TGCAGCGGCGGGAGATACAATGAGCAGTTCTTC	CSGGRYNEQFF
TRBV29-1	TRBJ2-2	.	.	TGCAGCGTTGTGTCAGGGGTTAACACCGGGGAGCTGTTTTTT	CSVVSGVNTGELFF
TRBV20-1	TRBJ2-3	few	.	TGCAGTGCTGGCAACCGGGACTCCACAGATACGCAGTATTTT	CSAGNRDSTDTQYF
TRBV7-9	TRBJ2-5	few	.	TGTGCCAGCAGAGGGGTCTGGGGGGAGACCCAGTACTTC	CASRGVWGETQYF